The entry below describes one TCR beta chain. Its antigen specificity is not known. Nothing much larger sits one base from this clone, and base qualities are not available. V was cut back by 5 bases and J by 0 bases, leaving a gap of 12 bases between them. From the cysteine up to the phenylalanine, the CDR3 has a length of 14 residues. CDR3 DNA only is kept here, 42 bases in frame from base 1. The germline V gene provides CDR1 SGHRS and CDR2 YFSETQ. This entry belongs to a study of shared clonotypes between healthy human individuals (TCRdb year 2020). For the wider study: The cohort comprised a couple of women and a few men aged 18 to 49 years. For each donor, three plates each were used for CD4 naive and CD4 memory, two plates were used for CD8 naive, and one plate was used for CD8 memory. To estimate repertoire size and how much clonotypes are shared between individuals, the study performed deep sequencing of blood TCR repertoires from about 5 healthy adults. Different laboratories and diverse techniques were used to prepare libraries and sequence TCR repertoires, to increase sequencing depth and limit assay-specific biases. Each donor's leukapheresis produced roughly between about 0.8 and 8.9 billion PBMCs.

Donors were healthy HIV-negative adults with no recently reported acute infections or vaccinations. All donors were Caucasian adults living in Nashville, Tennessee, USA. Magnetic negative selection was used to enrich CD4+ T cells, after which naive cells were positively selected on CD45RA and the negative fraction became the memory subset. Blood was collected by leukapheresis, and PBMCs were isolated by Ficoll-Histopaque density gradient centrifugation and then cryopreserved in liquid nitrogen vapor phase. Analytical flow cytometry was used to check the purity and quantity of every magnetically sorted T cell population. From each sorted fraction, genomic DNA was isolated and quantified by UV absorbance on a Nanodrop 2000c. Study-wide conclusions, independent of this receptor: Only blood was sampled, and tissue TCR repertoires likely differ from those in blood. Pairwise subsampling led to the expectation that sequencing depth would affect the degree of clonotype sharing among donors. Because the study included a small number of donors, the genetic and exposure-history diversity represented was limited. Naive subsets generally had larger estimated clonotype richness than memory subsets did. Sharing across several donors was observed for approximately 4.6% of naive CD4, over 3% of naive CD8, about 2.3% of memory CD4, and around 0.4% of memory CD8 clonotypes. Even with the large sequencing depth, rarefaction of the sorted-subset datasets indicated that sequencing was incomplete. Clonotypes shared by all four sorted-subset donors showed higher generation probabilities than non-shared clonotypes.

Using the deep immunoSEQ assay, TCR CDR3 regions were amplified from genomic DNA by multiplex PCR. Extracted genomic DNA from each cell subset was distributed evenly across all wells of several immunoSEQ 96-well plates, and each plate was treated as a replicate. For sorted subsets, 150 to 250 ng of genomic DNA, equivalent to 25,000 to 35,000 T cell genomes, went into each replicate PCR. Purified libraries were quantified with a Qubit 3.0 fluorometer, sized on a Bioanalyzer 2100, and re-quantified with the KAPA Library Quantification kit. Every immunoSEQ 96-well plate was sequenced on a separate single-read 150-cycle Illumina NextSeq 550 flow cell. Per the original workflow: Because only junctional sequences without quality scores were contained in the immunoSEQ output, filtering matching that applied to full-length reads could not be performed. Sequences were annotated with PyIR, a Python wrapper for IgBLAST v1.9, and V/J genes and CDR3 were assigned using IMGT germline references. Any read was removed if the V/J assignment was weak (E-value above 1e-6), the CDR3 was missing, or the read contained stop codons, out-of-frame junctions, or ambiguous translated residues. V3J clonotypes were defined by identical inferred V gene, J gene, and CDR3 amino acid sequence. The percentage overlap between two repertoires was calculated by dividing the number of shared unique clonotypes by the size of the smaller repertoire. RTK rarefaction, the Chao1 estimator, and Recon v2.1 estimates of unobserved clonotypes were used to assess repertoire richness. For all TCRbeta clonotypes obtained by the gDNA method from four donors, generation probabilities were computed with OLGA. The source is immuneACCESS, and TCRdb retained only in-frame sequences with V and J called. Part of the clones is not carried over; for the studies checked, unresolved V genes explain less than half of this, and the remainder is unexplained. D and trimming were read from the DNA, whereas the V and J calls and clone size are those reported in that table. This sample is represented by some 2.4 million clones; 80% to 95% of them were singletons. The ten largest make up more than 0.35% of the sample.

Material: naive CD4+ T cells from PBMCs. This sample's cell subset or site label indicates: CD45RA+ positively selected. The chain is assembled from TRBV5-1 and TRBJ2-7, with the D gene uncertain. This clonotype was obtained from a young man in good health. Some clones in this sample may be carry-over from other donors' samples. The sequenced DNA: TGCGCCAGCAGGTCGGCCTTAAGCTCCTACGAGCAGTACTTC. It encodes CASRSALSSYEQYF.